Shown below are 32 T cell receptor beta chains from a single sample sequenced in a study of regulatory T cells in long-lasting Graves disease. Researchers made TCR beta libraries by using iRepertoire HTBI primers and running Arm-PCR on CDR3 regions. One entry per CDR3 protein, called by TCRdb with MiXCR from the multiplex PCR reads. The sample holds 430,000 or so distinct CDR3 sequences; around 23% are singletons and the top ten take roughly an eighth. Time point given: persistent/refractory GD, antithyroid drugs over 5 years with positive TRAb. PBMC RNA was the source of the TCR library. This sample comprised peripheral blood mononuclear cells (PBMCs), obtained when the disease was refractory, from a patient treated with antithyroid drugs. The source is a female donor with Graves disease.

The sample holds a few counts of this clonotype. V gene TRBV20-1 combines with J gene TRBJ2-7; a possible D gene is TRBD1 (6 bases). The CDR3 spans 14 residues. Germline-derived CDR1 and CDR2 are DFQATT and SNEGSKA (reference sequence). V lost 3 bases to trimming and J lost 3 bases, with 15 bases between them. This CDR3 is CSASPPSGHYEQYF. DNA for the CDR3: TGCAGTGCTAGCCCGCCTTCGGGACACTACGAGCAGTACTTC.

This clonotype has ten or more counts. The gene calls are TRBV25-1 and TRBJ2-7; the D gene is possibly TRBD1 (6 bases). Germline CDR1 is MGHDK and CDR2 is SYGVNS. V was clipped by 6 bases and J by 0 bases, with 12 bases between them. The CDR3 covers 14 residues. The CDR3 DNA follows: TGTGCCAGCAGGGCTCACAGGGACTCCTACGAGCAGTACTTC. It codes for CASRAHRDSYEQYF.

This clonotype was recorded at least ten times. The gene calls are TRBV29-1 and TRBJ1-1, with 8 bases that match TRBD1. Trimming took 3 bases from V and 0 from J; bases not matched to a gene: 9. In germline, CDR1 is SQVTM, CDR2 ANQGSEA. The CDR3 loop spans 16 amino acids. Here the CDR3 reads CSVEGTGGPMNTEAFF. The CDR3 DNA reads as TGCAGCGTTGAGGGAACAGGGGGTCCTATGAACACTGAAGCTTTCTTT.

This clonotype came up many times. The chain couples TRBV6-5 to TRBJ2-7, with D tentatively TRBD2 (5 bases). Germline V lookup: CDR1 MNHEY, CDR2 SVGAGI. The CDR3 totals 13 residues. The ends were cut back, 3 bases at V and 2 bases at J, with 8 bases in the middle. CDR3: CASSYGETYEQYF. CDR3 nucleotides: TGTGCCAGCAGTTATGGGGAGACCTACGAGCAGTACTTC.

This clonotype turned up a few times. The chain combines TRBV28 with TRBJ2-3; 13 bases map to TRBD2. This CDR3 spans 14 amino acids. Trimming at V came to 10 bases and at J to 2 bases, leaving 3 bases not matched to a gene. Looked up from germline, CDR1 is MDHEN and CDR2 is SYDVKM. The CDR3 DNA sequence: TGTGCCACCGGGACTAGCGGGAACACAGATACGCAGTATTTT. Protein product: CATGTSGNTDTQYF.

As regards this clonotype: A junction end diverges from the germline sequence, so it may reflect a read error. J is TRBJ2-2 and V is TRBV4-1; TRBD2 might be the D (5 bases). CDR1 and CDR2 from the germline V gene are MGHRA and YSYEKL. The length of the CDR3 is 12 residues. The CDR3 nucleotides are TGCGCCAGCAGCTTTAACACCGGGGAGCTGTCTTTT. This translates into CASSFNTGELSF.

The chain has TRBV6-1 and TRBJ2-5; D remains ambiguous. Germline V gives CDR1 MNHNS, CDR2 SASEGT. This CDR3 has 14 amino acids. V was clipped by 0 bases and J by 4 bases, with 9 bases between them. CDR3 amino acids: CASSEARILETQYF. The DNA for the CDR3 is TGTGCCAGCAGTGAAGCGCGGATTTTAGAGACCCAGTACTTC.

There are many counts of this clonotype. V is TRBV2 and J is TRBJ2-2; weak D call: TRBD2 (6 bases). Between the trimmed V and J ends, which lost 7 bases and 1 base, there was a span of 13 bases. The CDR3 contains 15 residues. Germline CDR1 is SNHLY and CDR2 is FYNNEI. For the CDR3, the DNA is TGTGCCAGCAACCCCGGGAGACAGAACACCGGGGAGCTGTTTTTT. The encoded protein is CASNPGRQNTGELFF.

This clonotype was recorded a few times. The chain employs TRBV5-1 and TRBJ1-4, with D uncertain. This CDR3 contains 15 residues. Trimming stripped 4 bases from V and 3 bases from J, with 13 bases between. Per the germline V gene, CDR1 is SGHRS and CDR2 is YFSETQ. CDR3 in DNA: TGCGCCAGCAGCGGAGGGATTCCGCCTAATGAAAAACTGTTTTTT. Amino acid sequence: CASSGGIPPNEKLFF.

Comments on this clonotype: The missing conserved phenylalanine or tryptophan at the end of this CDR3 makes a read error likely. The V and J genes are TRBV29-1 and TRBJ1-2, with D possibly TRBD1 on 5 matching bases. The CDR3 has 15 residues. In germline, CDR1 is SQVTM, CDR2 ANQGSEA. Trimming cost V 5 bases and J 2 bases, with 18 bases left between them. CDR3 protein: CSVPGTTTLNYGYTL. CDR3 nucleotides: TGCAGCGTTCCCGGGACCACCACATTAAACTATGGCTACACCCTC.

This clonotype was found a few times. The V and J genes are TRBV19 and TRBJ1-2, with unresolved D. This CDR3 is built from 14 residues. The V end lost 3 bases, the J end lost 1 base, and 9 bases lay between the germline ends. Germline loops: CDR1 LNHDA, CDR2 SQIVND (reference sequence). The CDR3 bases are TGTGCCAGTAGTATCCTTCGGGATAACTATGGCTACACCTTC. It codes for CASSILRDNYGYTF.

To note about this clonotype: This may stem from a read error, because a much larger clone lies one nucleotide away. The genes are TRBV12-3 or TRBV12-4 and TRBJ2-7; D ambiguous. Between the trimmed V and J ends, which lost 7 bases and 6 bases, there was a span of 13 bases. The CDR3 is 12 amino acids. The DNA for the CDR3 is TGTGCCAGCACCGTCCCCCCCCCCGAGCAGTACTTC. Protein product: CASTVPPPEQYF.

The genes are TRBV18 and TRBJ2-7; D possibly corresponds to TRBD2 (6 bases). The CDR3 loop spans 13 amino acids. The germline V gene has CDR1 KGHSH and CDR2 LQKENI. V gave up 3 bases and J gave up 7 bases, with 13 bases separating them. DNA for the CDR3: TGTGCCAGCTCACCGCGGGACCAAGGGGAGCAGTACTTC. It yields the protein CASSPRDQGEQYF.

This clonotype was detected many times. The chain combines TRBV30 with TRBJ2-2; 7 bases are shared with TRBD1. This CDR3 is built from 15 residues. V was clipped by 3 bases and J by 7 bases; unmatched bases: 11. Germline V CDR1 and CDR2: GTSNPN, SVGIG (reference sequence). CDR3 sequence (DNA): TGTGCCTGGAGAGGGTTCAGGGGGATAGGCGGGGAGCTGTTTTTT. It encodes CAWRGFRGIGGELFF.

This clonotype was recorded at least ten times. This chain uses TRBV6-1 with TRBJ2-7, with D perhaps matching TRBD1 or TRBD2 (7 bases each). Germline CDR1 is MNHNS and CDR2 is SASEGT. Trimming stripped 6 bases from V and 3 bases from J, with 15 bases between. This CDR3 comprises 14 residues. The CDR3 protein is CASRGEGAVYEQYF. For the CDR3, the DNA is TGTGCCAGCAGGGGGGAGGGGGCGGTCTACGAGCAGTACTTC.

The V gene is TRBV4-1, the J gene TRBJ2-2; 11 nucleotides agree with TRBD2. Germline assignment: CDR1 MGHRA and CDR2 YSYEKL. V was clipped by 4 bases and J by 6 bases; unmatched bases: 7. This CDR3 has 16 amino acids. Here the CDR3 DNA reads TGCGCCAGCAGCCCGGGGGCTAGCGGGAGGCCCGGGGAGCTGTTTTTT. As protein: CASSPGASGRPGELFF.

The chain combines TRBV7-2 with TRBJ1-2; tentative D call: TRBD1 (6 bases). The germline CDR1 and CDR2 sequences are SGHTA and FQGNSA. The ends were cut back, 4 bases at V and 8 bases at J, with 17 bases in the middle. The CDR3 runs 14 residues. The CDR3 DNA follows: TGTGCCAGCAGCTCGCGACAGGCCCCGAAGGGCTACACCTTC. This gives the protein CASSSRQAPKGYTF. Using reference TRBV7-2 and TRBJ1-2 for the parts outside the CDR3, the full variable domain is GAGVSQSPSNKVTEKGKDVELRCDPISGHTALYWYRQSLGQGLEFLIYFQGNSAPDKSGLPSDRFSAERTGGSVSTLTIQRTQQEDSAVYLCASSSRQAPKGYTFGSGTRLTVV.

Ten or more counts support this clonotype. CDR3 nucleotides: TGTGCCAGCAGCACGACCTACAGGATACAAGAGACCCAGTACTTC. Translating it yields CASSTTYRIQETQYF. The chain links TRBV7-9 to TRBJ2-5; perhaps TRBD1 as D (5 bases). Trimming stripped 5 bases from V and 2 bases from J, with 15 bases between. The germline V gene encodes CDR1 SEHNR and CDR2 FQNEAQ (reference sequence). The CDR3 runs 15 residues.

This clonotype was seen a handful of times. The chain recombines TRBV15 with TRBJ2-7; 8 positions match TRBD1. The junction had 10 bases not matched to a gene; V was cut back by 5 bases and J by 4 bases. CDR1 and CDR2 from the germline V gene are LNHNV and YYDKDF (reference sequence). The CDR3 contains 15 residues. CDR3 in DNA: TGTGCCACCAGCCGAAGTCCGGGACAGGATTACGAGCAGTACTTC. Its translation: CATSRSPGQDYEQYF.

This clonotype was found many times. The chain uses TRBV27 and TRBJ1-1; D unclear. The CDR3 contains 14 residues. Germline values: CDR1 MNHEY, CDR2 SMNVEV (reference sequence). V gave up 3 bases and J gave up 8 bases, with 16 bases separating them. This CDR3 reads CASSFEVSAPEAFF. Here the CDR3 DNA reads TGTGCCAGCAGTTTTGAGGTCTCCGCTCCGGAAGCTTTCTTT.

The table lists this clonotype with many counts. The chain combines TRBV28 with TRBJ2-5; D not certain. This CDR3 has 14 residues. The germline gives CDR1 MDHEN, CDR2 SYDVKM. Trimming left V 7 bases short and J 1 base short, with 13 bases between. The CDR3 loop reads CASTPVSVQETQYF. In DNA, the CDR3 is TGTGCCAGCACCCCCGTCAGTGTCCAAGAGACCCAGTACTTC.

J is TRBJ1-2 and V is TRBV30; D is undetermined. Trimming shortened V by 3 bases and J by 4 bases, and 15 bases separated the two germline ends. CDR3 length: 14 residues. CDR1 and CDR2 (germline): GTSNPN, SVGIG (reference sequence). CDR3 in amino acids: CAWSKRTTVYGYTF. CDR3 bases: TGTGCCTGGAGCAAAAGGACCACCGTCTATGGCTACACCTTC.

The gene calls are TRBV18 and TRBJ1-2; the D is unclear. This CDR3 is built from 14 residues. V was cut by 4 bases and J by 8 bases, with 17 bases left in between. Germline assignment: CDR1 KGHSH and CDR2 LQKENI. The CDR3 sequence is CASSRPGSSEGYTF. The DNA of the CDR3 is TGTGCCAGCTCACGCCCCGGGTCTTCGGAGGGCTACACCTTC.

This clonotype was seen at least ten times. The DNA for the CDR3 is TGTGCCAGCAGCTTAGGACGTGATACCTACGAGCAGTACTTC. Amino acids: CASSLGRDTYEQYF. The V gene is TRBV7-8, the J gene TRBJ2-7; no reliable D call. Germline V gene lookup returns CDR1 SGHVS and CDR2 FQNEAQ. V dropped 1 base and J dropped 2 bases, with 9 bases sitting between them. The CDR3 runs to 14 residues.

Comment on this clonotype: The DNA is left out, because the CDR3 cannot be placed on it with certainty; the CDR3 is given as TCRdb lists it. The chain couples TRBV29-1 to TRBJ1-2; the DNA was not used to check the table's D call, TRBD1. Germline V gives CDR1 SQVTM, CDR2 ANQGSEA. The CDR3 comprises 13 residues, both ends counted. The chain's CDR3 is CSVDPGLGYGCTF.

The chain joins TRBV12-3 or TRBV12-4 to TRBJ2-2, with 8 nucleotides matching TRBD2. The CDR3 runs 16 residues. The V gene end was trimmed by 6 bases and the J gene end by 8 bases; junction bases not matched to a gene: 14. In nucleotides, the CDR3 is TGTGCCAGCAGCCCCTGCACGGGAGGGCCTGCTGGGGAGCTGTTTTTT. This codes for CASSPCTGGPAGELFF.

This clonotype appeared a few times. A much larger clone sits a single nucleotide away, making a read error possible. The chain carries TRBV12-3 or TRBV12-4 and TRBJ1-4, with D perhaps TRBD1 (6 bases). The CDR3 consists of 13 residues. This chain's CDR3 is CASSPPSGERLFF. The CDR3 DNA sequence: TGTGCCAGCAGCCCGCCATCAGGGGAAAGACTGTTTTTT.

This clonotype was recorded many times. The rearrangement uses TRBV15 and TRBJ2-4; possibly TRBD1 for D (6 bases). Trimming stripped 0 bases from V and 1 base from J, with 13 bases between. This CDR3 has 17 residues. CDR1 and CDR2 (germline): LNHNV, YYDKDF (reference sequence). The CDR3 sequence is CATSRDNQGWAKNIQYF. The CDR3 DNA reads as TGTGCCACCAGCAGAGATAATCAGGGGTGGGCCAAAAACATTCAGTACTTC.

This clonotype has only a few counts. The CDR3 coding sequence is TGCGCCAGCAGTGACAGCGGGTTAGGGGAAAAACTGTTTTTT. Amino acids: CASSDSGLGEKLFF. The chain is built from TRBV10-2 and TRBJ1-4; unclear D gene. From germline, CDR1 is WSHSY and CDR2 SAAADI. This CDR3 comprises 14 residues. Between the trimmed V and J ends, which lost 3 bases and 8 bases, there was a span of 13 bases.

This clonotype was found a few times. The chain couples TRBV20-1 to TRBJ2-7, with D possibly TRBD1 on 6 matching bases. Trimming took 2 bases from V and 2 from J, leaving 10 bases between them. Germline V gene lookup returns CDR1 DFQATT and CDR2 SNEGSKA (reference sequence). The CDR3 runs to 13 residues. As DNA, the CDR3 is TGCAGTGCTAGATCAGGGGAAACCTACGAGCAGTACTTC. Amino acids: CSARSGETYEQYF.

As regards this clonotype: One junction end disagrees with the germline gene, perhaps due to a read error. The J gene is TRBJ2-7, the V gene TRBV3-1, with 7 bases fitting TRBD2. CDR1 is LGHDT, CDR2 YNNKEL, per germline (reference sequence). This CDR3 spans 15 amino acids. Here the CDR3 reads CASSYTGGSTHEQYF. Written as DNA, the CDR3 is TGCGCCAGCAGTTATACTGGCGGGAGCACCCACGAGCAGTACTTC.

This clonotype was detected only once. A far larger clone is one nucleotide away, so this likely arose from a read error. The CDR3 does not close with the conserved phenylalanine or tryptophan, likely indicating a read error. The genes are TRBV6-2 or TRBV6-3 and TRBJ2-7; TRBD1 matches at 7 bases. The CDR3 runs 13 residues. After removal of 6 bases from V and 1 base from J, the junction contained 3 bases not matched to a gene. CDR1 MNHEY and CDR2 SVGEGT come from the germline V gene. Here the CDR3 DNA reads TGTGCCAGCAGCAAGGACAGGTCCTACGAGCAGTACCTC. The encoded protein is CASSKDRSYEQYL.